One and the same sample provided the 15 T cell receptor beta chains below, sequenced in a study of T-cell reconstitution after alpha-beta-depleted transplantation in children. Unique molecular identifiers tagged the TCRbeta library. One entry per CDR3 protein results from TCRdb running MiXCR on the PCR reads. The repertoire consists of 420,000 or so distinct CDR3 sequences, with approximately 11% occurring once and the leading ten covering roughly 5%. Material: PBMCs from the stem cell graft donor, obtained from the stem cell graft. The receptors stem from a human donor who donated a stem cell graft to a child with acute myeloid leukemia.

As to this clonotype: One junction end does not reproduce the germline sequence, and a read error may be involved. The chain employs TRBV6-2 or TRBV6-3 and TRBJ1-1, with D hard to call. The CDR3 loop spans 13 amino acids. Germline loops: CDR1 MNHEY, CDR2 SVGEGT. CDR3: CASRAAPDPEAFF. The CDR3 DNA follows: TGTGCCAGCAGAGCCGCCCCGGACCCTGAGGCTTTCTTT.

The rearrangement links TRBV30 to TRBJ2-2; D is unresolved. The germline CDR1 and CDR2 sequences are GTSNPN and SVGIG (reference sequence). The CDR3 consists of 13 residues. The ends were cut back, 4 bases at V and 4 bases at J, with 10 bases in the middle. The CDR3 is CAWNLAGTGELFF. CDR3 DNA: TGTGCCTGGAATCTGGCAGGCACCGGGGAGCTGTTTTTT.

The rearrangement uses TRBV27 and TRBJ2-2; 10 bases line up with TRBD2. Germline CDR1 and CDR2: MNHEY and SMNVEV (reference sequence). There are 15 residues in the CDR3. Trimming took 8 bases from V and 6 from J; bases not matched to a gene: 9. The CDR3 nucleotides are TGTGCCAGCCTTCAAGCGGGAGGGTGGCCCGGGGAGCTGTTTTTT. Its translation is CASLQAGGWPGELFF.

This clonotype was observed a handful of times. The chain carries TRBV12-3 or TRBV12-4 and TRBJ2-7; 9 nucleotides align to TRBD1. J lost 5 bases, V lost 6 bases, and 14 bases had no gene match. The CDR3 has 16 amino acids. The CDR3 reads CASSGRGQGARDEQYF. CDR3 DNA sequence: TGTGCCAGCAGCGGGCGGGGACAGGGTGCTCGTGACGAGCAGTACTTC.

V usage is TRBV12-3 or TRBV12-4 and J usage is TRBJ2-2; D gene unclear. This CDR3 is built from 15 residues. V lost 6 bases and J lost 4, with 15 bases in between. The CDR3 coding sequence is TGTGCCAGCAGCCGTGACACCCAGGTCACCGGGGAGCTGTTTTTT. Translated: CASSRDTQVTGELFF.

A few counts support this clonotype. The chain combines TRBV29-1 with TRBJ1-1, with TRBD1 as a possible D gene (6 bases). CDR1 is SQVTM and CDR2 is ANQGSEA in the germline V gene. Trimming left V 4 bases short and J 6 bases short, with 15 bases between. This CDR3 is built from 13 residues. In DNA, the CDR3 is TGCAGCGTTGGGGGGGACACCGCCTCTGAAGCTTTCTTT. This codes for CSVGGDTASEAFF.

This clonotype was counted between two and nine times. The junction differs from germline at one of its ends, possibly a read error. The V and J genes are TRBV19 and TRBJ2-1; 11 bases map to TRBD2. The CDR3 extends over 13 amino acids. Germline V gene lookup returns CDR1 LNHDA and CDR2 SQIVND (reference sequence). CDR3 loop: CASSISGGVLSLF. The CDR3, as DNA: TGTGCCAGTAGTATTAGCGGGGGGGTTCTCTCTCTCTTC.

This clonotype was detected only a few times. The CDR3 coding sequence is TGTGCCAGCAGCGACGTCGGAGAGTCGACAGGCCGTAATGAAAAACTGTTTTTT. Translated, it gives CASSDVGESTGRNEKLFF. The chain employs TRBV5-6 and TRBJ1-4; D possibly corresponds to TRBD1 (6 bases). Germline CDR1 is SGHDT and CDR2 is YYEEEE. The CDR3 sequence is 18 residues long. V was shortened by 4 bases and J by 4 bases, with 23 bases between the two germline ends.

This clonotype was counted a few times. For the CDR3, the DNA is TGCAGTGCTCCTGACAGGGTTAGCAATCAGCCCCAGCATTTT. Amino acids: CSAPDRVSNQPQHF. This chain connects TRBV20-1 to TRBJ1-5; 7 bases are shared with TRBD1. CDR3 length equals 14 residues. Germline CDR1 is DFQATT and CDR2 is SNEGSKA (reference sequence). J was trimmed by 0 bases and V by 5 bases; bases with no gene match: 4.

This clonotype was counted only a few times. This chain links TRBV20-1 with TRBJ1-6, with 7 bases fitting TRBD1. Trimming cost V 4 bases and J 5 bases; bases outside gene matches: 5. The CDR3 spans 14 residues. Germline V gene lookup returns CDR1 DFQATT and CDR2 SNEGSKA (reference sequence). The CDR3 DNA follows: TGCAGTGCTACCGGGACAGACCATAATTCACCCCTCCACTTT. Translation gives CSATGTDHNSPLHF.

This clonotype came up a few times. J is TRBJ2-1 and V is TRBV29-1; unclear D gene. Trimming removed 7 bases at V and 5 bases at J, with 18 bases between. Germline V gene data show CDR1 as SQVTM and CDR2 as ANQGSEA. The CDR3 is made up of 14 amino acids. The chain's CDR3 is CSDRGGNPNNEQFF. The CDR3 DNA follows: TGCAGCGATCGAGGCGGAAATCCCAACAATGAGCAGTTCTTC.

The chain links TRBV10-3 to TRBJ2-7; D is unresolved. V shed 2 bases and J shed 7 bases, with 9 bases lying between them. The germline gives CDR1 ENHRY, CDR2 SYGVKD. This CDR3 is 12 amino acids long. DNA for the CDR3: TGTGCCATCAGTGAGGACGCCCTGGAGCAGTACTTC. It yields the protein CAISEDALEQYF.

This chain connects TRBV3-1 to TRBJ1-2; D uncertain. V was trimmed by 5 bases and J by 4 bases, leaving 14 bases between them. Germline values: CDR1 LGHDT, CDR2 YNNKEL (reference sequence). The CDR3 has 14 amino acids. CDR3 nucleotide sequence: TGTGCCAGCAGCTCCCCCGGCGCTGGCTATGGCTACACCTTC. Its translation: CASSSPGAGYGYTF.

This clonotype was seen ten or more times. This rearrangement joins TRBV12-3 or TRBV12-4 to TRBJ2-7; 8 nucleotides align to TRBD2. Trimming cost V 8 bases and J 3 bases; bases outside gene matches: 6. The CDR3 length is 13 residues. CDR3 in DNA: TGTGCCAGCGGAAGCGGGAGTATCTACGAGCAGTACTTC. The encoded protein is CASGSGSIYEQYF.

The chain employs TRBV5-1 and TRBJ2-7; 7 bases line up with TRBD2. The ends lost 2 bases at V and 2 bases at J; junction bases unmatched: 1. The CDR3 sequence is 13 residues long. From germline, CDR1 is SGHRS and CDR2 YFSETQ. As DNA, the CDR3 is TGCGCCAGCAGCTTTACTAGCGCCTACGAGCAGTACTTC. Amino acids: CASSFTSAYEQYF.